This TCR beta chain derives from a study of blood T cell repertoires in COVID-19. V lost 3 bases and J lost 0; bases outside the gene matches: 6. Per the germline V gene, CDR1 is KGHDR and CDR2 is SFDVKD. The CDR3 has 17 residues. Generated by immunoSEQ multiplex PCR, the TCRdb table keeps only in-frame clones and is missing some. Of around 140,000 clones listed, approximately 85% are singletons. The sequencing sample was made of PBMCs or T cells enriched from blood (not recorded which). The chain employs TRBV24-1 and TRBJ1-5; 8 bases fit TRBD1. The clonotype originates from a woman aged 50 to 60 with acute COVID-19. The CDR3 DNA is TGTGCCACCAGTGATCCGGGGACAGGACTTAGCAATCAGCCCCAGCATTTT. Translating it yields CATSDPGTGLSNQPQHF.